The T cell receptor (beta chain) under discussion was sequenced for a study of shared clonotypes between healthy human individuals. Whole-study results and caveats: Sample collection involved blood only; tissue repertoires are likely different.

About this clone: Its specificity is not known.

Naive CD8 cells were CD45RO-negative, positively selected for CCR7, excluding terminally differentiated effector memory CD45RA+ cells. Here immunoSEQ multiplex PCR was the method, and the copy in TCRdb shows in-frame clones only, minus some. The sample yields about 800,000 clones, 90% to 98% seen once. The TCR comes from a man aged 25 to 40 in good health. The sample consisted of naive CD8+ T cells sorted from blood.

CDR3 sequence: CAISGDRGAGEQYF. CDR3 DNA: TGTGCCATCAGTGGGGACAGGGGTGCGGGCGAGCAGTACTTC. The chain couples TRBV10-3 to TRBJ2-7; 10 bases are a match to TRBD1. J gave up 6 bases and V 4 bases, and 6 bases lay outside the gene matches. From germline, CDR1 is ENHRY and CDR2 SYGVKD. The CDR3 runs 14 residues.